The 16 T cell receptor beta chains below all came from one sample that was sequenced in a study of blood T cell repertoires in COVID-19. Method: immunoSEQ multiplex PCR; TCRdb's copy keeps in-frame clones and lacks some. The sample has under 450,000 clones, roughly 86% seen once; the top ten hold 1.3%. The sequenced sample consisted of PBMCs or T cells enriched from blood (not recorded which). These TCRs come from a man aged 25 to 40 who had recovered from COVID-19.

The CDR3 sequence: CAISHGLARGEEQFF. The CDR3 DNA is TGTGCCATCAGCCACGGACTAGCCAGAGGAGAGGAGCAGTTCTTC. The chain carries TRBV10-3 and TRBJ2-1; 8 bases agree with TRBD2. J gave up 10 bases and V 6 bases, and 14 bases lay outside the gene matches. Germline CDR1 is ENHRY and CDR2 is SYGVKD. The CDR3 runs 15 residues.

The chain links TRBV18 to TRBJ1-2; perhaps TRBD1 as D (5 bases). There are 16 residues in the CDR3. Trimming cost V 3 bases and J 0 bases, with 14 bases left between them. CDR1 is KGHSH and CDR2 is LQKENI in the germline V gene. The DNA for the CDR3 is TGTGCCAGCTCACCCTCACCAAGGGGCGCTAACTATGGCTACACCTTC. Protein: CASSPSPRGANYGYTF.

This chain connects TRBV5-6 to TRBJ1-1, with unresolved D. This CDR3 comprises 15 residues. Trimming removed 2 bases at V and 8 bases at J, with 19 bases between. The germline gives CDR1 SGHDT, CDR2 YYEEEE. Here the CDR3 reads CASSFSSGKALEAFF. Here the CDR3 DNA reads TGTGCCAGCAGCTTCTCGTCCGGGAAAGCCCTAGAAGCTTTCTTT.

The CDR3 region is CASSLSGLPYEQYF. As DNA, the CDR3 is TGTGCCAGCAGCTTGTCGGGACTACCCTACGAGCAGTACTTC. V usage is TRBV11-2 and J usage is TRBJ2-7, with 7 bases identical to TRBD2. Germline V gives CDR1 SGHAT, CDR2 FQNNGV. The CDR3 consists of 14 residues. V was clipped by 3 bases and J by 2 bases; unmatched bases: 4.

This rearrangement joins TRBV11-2 to TRBJ2-1; 8 bases fit TRBD2. Trimming removed 2 bases from V and 7 bases from J; junction bases left unmatched: 10. This CDR3 spans 16 amino acids. Per the germline V gene, CDR1 is SGHAT and CDR2 is FQNNGV. CDR3 coding DNA: TGTGCCAGCAGCTTATTAGCGGGGAAGCGGGGGAATGAGCAGTTCTTC. Its translation: CASSLLAGKRGNEQFF. Complete variable domain (other parts from reference TRBV11-2 and TRBJ2-1): EAGVAQSPRYKIIEKRQSVAFWCNPISGHATLYWYQQILGQGPKLLIQFQNNGVVDDSQLPKDRFSAERLKGVDSTLKIQPAKLEDSAVYLCASSLLAGKRGNEQFFGPGTRLTVL.

The chain recombines TRBV3-1 (or the pseudogene TRBV3-2) with TRBJ1-2; D not resolved. V shed 4 bases and J shed 0 bases, with 18 bases lying between them. The CDR3 has 17 amino acids. CDR1 and CDR2 from the germline V gene are LGHDT and YNNKEL (reference sequence). Written as DNA, the CDR3 is TGTGCCAGCAGCCCGACTCGGGTAAAGTTAGCTAACTATGGCTACACCTTC. It codes for CASSPTRVKLANYGYTF.

V usage is TRBV19 and J usage is TRBJ1-2, with D perhaps matching TRBD1 (6 bases). Trimming removed 9 bases at V and 4 bases at J, with 24 bases between. CDR1 and CDR2 from the germline V gene are LNHDA and SQIVND (reference sequence). The CDR3 totals 16 residues. CDR3 protein: CASRQPGGPSVYGYTF. CDR3 DNA sequence: TGTGCCAGCCGTCAACCGGGGGGGCCCTCCGTCTATGGCTACACCTTC. Full variable domain (rest looked up from reference TRBV19 and TRBJ1-2): DGGITQSPKYLFRKEGQNVTLSCEQNLNHDAMYWYRQDPGQGLRLIYYSQIVNDFQKGDIAEGYSVSREKKESFPLTVTSAQKNPTAFYLCASRQPGGPSVYGYTFGSGTRLTVV.

The chain couples TRBV7-9 to TRBJ1-3; 7 nucleotides align to TRBD1. The CDR3 is 16 residues long. The germline V gene has CDR1 SEHNR and CDR2 FQNEAQ (reference sequence). The V gene end was trimmed by 7 bases and the J gene end by 0 bases; junction bases not matched to a gene: 9. CDR3 loop: CASKWDSPRSGNTIYF. CDR3 nucleotides: TGTGCCAGCAAGTGGGACAGTCCCCGCTCTGGAAACACCATATATTTT.

This clone was seen just once. V is TRBV24-1 and J is TRBJ2-2; 8 bases are shared with TRBD1. Germline loops: CDR1 KGHDR, CDR2 SFDVKD. There are 17 residues in the CDR3. With V trimmed by 2 bases and J by 2 bases, 6 bases remained unmatched. As DNA, the CDR3 is TGTGCCACCAGTGATTATCAGGGGGCAGGAAACACCGGGGAGCTGTTTTTT. Encoded protein: CATSDYQGAGNTGELFF.

The chain uses TRBV14 and TRBJ1-2; D gene uncertain. The CDR3 sequence is 15 residues long. Between the trimmed V and J ends, which lost 0 bases and 8 bases, there was a span of 16 bases. Germline CDR1 is SGHDN and CDR2 is FVKESK. The CDR3 protein is CASSQDGGQSIGYTF. CDR3 DNA: TGTGCCAGCAGCCAAGACGGAGGCCAGTCGATCGGCTACACCTTC.

The chain is built from TRBV2 and TRBJ2-3; 12 nucleotides align to TRBD2. This CDR3 is built from 15 residues. CDR1 is SNHLY, CDR2 FYNNEI, per germline. Unmatched junction bases numbered 7, after V lost 8 bases and J lost 4 bases. The CDR3 DNA reads TGTGCCAGCCGAAGACTAGCGGGGGCTTCAGATACGCAGTATTTT. This sequence encodes CASRRLAGASDTQYF.

The chain couples TRBV28 to TRBJ1-1; a possible D gene is TRBD1 (6 bases). Trimming removed 2 bases at V and 7 bases at J, with 11 bases between. The CDR3 spans 13 residues. Germline V gene data show CDR1 as MDHEN and CDR2 as SYDVKM. CDR3 nucleotide sequence: TGTGCCAGCAGTTTAGGGGGCAGCGGTGAAGCTTTCTTT. It codes for CASSLGGSGEAFF.

The chain is built from TRBV6-1 and TRBJ1-1; TRBD1 agrees at 10 bases. The V segment lost 4 bases and the J segment 4 bases; nucleotides outside the gene matches: 12. Germline V gene data show CDR1 as MNHNS and CDR2 as SASEGT. The CDR3 length is 17 residues. CDR3 nucleotides: TGTGCCAGCAGTGTCTATTGGTGGGACAGGGGATCCACTGAAGCTTTCTTT. This codes for CASSVYWWDRGSTEAFF.

The rearrangement uses TRBV19 and TRBJ1-1; TRBD1 matches at 7 bases. The CDR3 sequence is 15 residues long. The germline gives CDR1 LNHDA, CDR2 SQIVND (reference sequence). After removal of 4 bases from V and 0 bases from J, the junction contained 5 bases not matched to a gene. The CDR3 loop is CASSTRQGMNTEAFF. The CDR3 nucleotides are TGTGCCAGTAGTACCAGACAGGGAATGAACACTGAAGCTTTCTTT. The variable domain in full, completed from reference TRBV19 and TRBJ1-1, reads DGGITQSPKYLFRKEGQNVTLSCEQNLNHDAMYWYRQDPGQGLRLIYYSQIVNDFQKGDIAEGYSVSREKKESFPLTVTSAQKNPTAFYLCASSTRQGMNTEAFFGQGTRLTVV.

The chain joins TRBV10-3 to TRBJ1-2; D is possibly TRBD1 (5 bases). The V gene's germline CDR1 is ENHRY and CDR2 SYGVKD. This CDR3 comprises 16 residues. V dropped 1 base and J dropped 8 bases, with 20 bases sitting between them. The CDR3 loop is CAISEFNQGHSGGYTF. The CDR3 DNA reads TGTGCCATCAGTGAGTTCAACCAGGGCCACTCGGGCGGCTACACCTTC.

The V gene is TRBV6-5, the J gene TRBJ1-3; maybe TRBD1 (5 bases). There are 14 residues in the CDR3. Deletions cut 6 bases from V and 1 base from J, with 10 bases between. The V gene's germline CDR1 is MNHEY and CDR2 SVGAGI. For the CDR3, the DNA is TGTGCCAGCAGATCAAGGGGTTCTGGAAACACCATATATTTT. It translates to CASRSRGSGNTIYF.